These T cell receptor beta chains were read from a single sample in a study of blood T cell repertoires in COVID-19. Data came from immunoSEQ multiplex PCR; TCRdb stores just in-frame clones and leaves some out. The repertoire holds roughly 70,000 clones, roughly 71% seen once, with 15% in the top ten. Material: peripheral blood. These receptors were collected from a man between 60 and 70 years old with COVID-19, enrolled during active disease. Each CDR3 is given with its conserved first and last residue. The D gene is left open where the match is weak. Rows give clone size only sometimes, using once, few, many, or a class for an expanded clone.

v_call	j_call	d_call	clone_size	cdr3_length	cdr3_nt	cdr3_aa
TRBV7-6	TRBJ2-3	NA	NA	16	TGTGCCAGCAGCTTAGTGGGCGGGCGAAGCACAGATACGCAGTATTTT	CASSLVGGRSTDTQYF
TRBV28	TRBJ2-7	NA	NA	14	TGTGCCAGCAGTCCCCCCCTAGACAGGTACGAGCAGTACTTC	CASSPPLDRYEQYF
TRBV29-1	TRBJ2-4	TRBD2	NA	14	TGCAGCGTTGAGGGACTAGCGGGGGAAAACATTCAGTACTTC	CSVEGLAGENIQYF
TRBV9	TRBJ1-2	NA	NA	13	TGTGCCAGCAGCGTAGGGGAGCGCGGTGGCTACACCTTC	CASSVGERGGYTF
TRBV6-1	TRBJ2-7	TRBD2	NA	16	TGTGCCAGCAGTGCCCCTCGGCGGGGGGGCCGCTACGAGCAGTACTTC	CASSAPRRGGRYEQYF
TRBV11-3	TRBJ2-5	NA	few	15	TGTGCCAGCAGCTTAGGCGTCAGGGGGGAAGAGACCCAGTACTTC	CASSLGVRGEETQYF
TRBV29-1	TRBJ2-7	TRBD1	NA	14	TGCAGCGTTGGAGAGACAGGGATGACCTACGAGCAGTACTTC	CSVGETGMTYEQYF
TRBV29-1	TRBJ2-2	TRBD1	NA	15	TGCAGCGTTGCCGGGACAGGGGTAGGGACCGGGGAGCTGTTTTTT	CSVAGTGVGTGELFF
TRBV11-3	TRBJ1-1	NA	NA	16	NA	CASSFLWGSMNTEAFF
TRBV5-4	TRBJ2-7	NA	NA	13	TGTGCCAGCAGCTTGTCTCTAGATTACGAGCAGTACTTC	CASSLSLDYEQYF
TRBV10-3	TRBJ2-1	TRBD2	few	13	TGTGCCATGGGACTAGCGGATTACAATGAGCAGTTCTTC	CAMGLADYNEQFF
TRBV7-2	TRBJ2-2	TRBD2	NA	16	TGTGCCAGCAGCCTAGCGGGACTAGCGAACACCGGGGAGCTGTTTTTT	CASSLAGLANTGELFF
TRBV11-2	TRBJ2-7	NA	few	15	TGTGCCAGCAGCTTATTTGGCACCTCCTCCTACGAGCAGTACTTC	CASSLFGTSSYEQYF
TRBV19	TRBJ2-1	TRBD2	few	16	TGTGCCAGTAGTGCTATCACTAGCGGGGGGGCTAATGAGCAGTTCTTC	CASSAITSGGANEQFF
TRBV19	TRBJ2-7	NA	NA	13	TGTGCCAGTAGTAGTGGCAGGCTATACGAGCAGTACTTC	CASSSGRLYEQYF
TRBV30	TRBJ1-6	NA	few	15	TGTGCCTGGAGCTTCGGGGGGCGCGGAGGATCACCCCTCCACTTT	CAWSFGGRGGSPLHF
TRBV3-1/TRBV3-2	TRBJ1-2	TRBD1	NA	15	TGTGCCAGCAGCCAAGGGAGCGACAGGGGGAGAGGCTACACCTTC	CASSQGSDRGRGYTF
TRBV5-1	TRBJ2-7	TRBD2	NA	16	TGCGCCAGCAGCCCTTTGGCGGCGGGAGGGACCTACGAGCAGTACTTC	CASSPLAAGGTYEQYF
TRBV4-2	TRBJ2-5	NA	once	15	TGTGCCAGCAGCCAAGAGGGAGGCCGAATGGAGACCCAGTACTTC	CASSQEGGRMETQYF
TRBV5-6	TRBJ1-6	NA	NA	16	TGTGCCAGCAGCCCATCCGAAGGGGTCGCTCAGCCACCCCTCCACTTT	CASSPSEGVAQPPLHF
TRBV28	TRBJ2-2	TRBD1	once	13	TGTGCCAGCAGTTCGACAGGGGTCGGGGAGCTGTTTTTT	CASSSTGVGELFF
TRBV5-4	TRBJ1-6	NA	NA	15	TGTGCCAGCAGCACCCGACAGGAGCATAATTCACCCCTCCACTTT	CASSTRQEHNSPLHF
TRBV10-3	TRBJ1-4	TRBD1	NA	14	TGTGCCATCAGCCAGGGGGACAGTAATGAAAAACTGTTTTTT	CAISQGDSNEKLFF
TRBV6-5	TRBJ2-1	NA	few	11	TGTGCCAGCACCCTGCCGGGTGAGCAGTTCTTC	CASTLPGEQFF
TRBV28	TRBJ2-7	TRBD1	NA	14	TGTGCCAGCAGCATCAGGGGGCGTCGCTACGAGCAGTACTTC	CASSIRGRRYEQYF
TRBV24-1	TRBJ1-5	TRBD1	NA	18	TGTGCCACCAGTGATCCTACAGGGGGCCTTCGAAGCAATCAGCCCCAGCATTTT	CATSDPTGGLRSNQPQHF
TRBV5-1	TRBJ2-1	NA	NA	16	TGCGCCAGCAGCTTGACGGGGGAAGGGTCCTACAATGAGCAGTTCTTC	CASSLTGEGSYNEQFF
TRBV29-1	TRBJ2-7	TRBD2	NA	15	TGCAGCGTTGGGTCGCTAGCGGGAGGATTGTACGAGCAGTACTTC	CSVGSLAGGLYEQYF
TRBV18	TRBJ1-3	NA	NA	15	TGTGCCAGCTCACCACGGGCAACCACTGGAAACACCATATATTTT	CASSPRATTGNTIYF
TRBV4-2	TRBJ2-5	TRBD2	few	17	TGTGCCAGCAGCCAAGCCCCTGCGGGAGGCTCCGGGGAGACCCAGTACTTC	CASSQAPAGGSGETQYF
TRBV28	TRBJ2-1	NA	NA	11	TGTGCCAGCAGTTCTAACAATGAGCAGTTCTTC	CASSSNNEQFF
TRBV12-3/TRBV12-4	TRBJ1-1	NA	few	13	TGTGCCAGCAGTTTTTCCTCTTCCACTGAAGCTTTCTTT	CASSFSSSTEAFF
TRBV24-1	TRBJ1-2	NA	NA	16	TGTGCCACCAGTGACGGACAGAAGGGGCGGACAGCCGGCTACACCTTC	CATSDGQKGRTAGYTF
TRBV19	TRBJ2-7	NA	NA	14	TGTGCCAGTAGGGAGACCGGAGGTCACGACGAGCAGTACTTC	CASRETGGHDEQYF
TRBV11-2	TRBJ2-1	NA	NA	18	TGTGCCAGCAGCTTAGTACCCGACAGCAGGTTTACCTACAATGAGCAGTTCTTC	CASSLVPDSRFTYNEQFF
TRBV10-1	TRBJ1-2	NA	NA	14	TGCGCCATCCGTCGGTTTGTGGGAGGTCATGGCTACACCTTC	CAIRRFVGGHGYTF
TRBV11-2	TRBJ2-7	TRBD1	NA	15	TGTGCCAGCAGCCTTGCACAGGGGGCAATATACGAGCAGTACTTC	CASSLAQGAIYEQYF
TRBV6-5	TRBJ1-6	TRBD1	NA	13	TGTGCCAGCAGTCCGGGACAGGGCTCACCCCTCCACTTT	CASSPGQGSPLHF
TRBV19	TRBJ1-5	NA	NA	14	TGTGCCAGTAGTATGAGGGGGGGGGATCAGCCCCAGCATTTT	CASSMRGGDQPQHF
TRBV12-3/TRBV12-4	TRBJ1-5	TRBD1	NA	13	TGTGCCAGCAGCGACAGGGACAATCAGCCCCAGCATTTT	CASSDRDNQPQHF
TRBV10-2	TRBJ2-7	NA	once	14	TGCGCCAGCAGTGGGACACTTCTATCCTACGAGCAGTACTTC	CASSGTLLSYEQYF
TRBV6-1	TRBJ2-2	NA	NA	16	TGTGCCAGCAGTGGGAGGAGCGCACCGGGAACCGGGGAGCTGTTTTTT	CASSGRSAPGTGELFF
TRBV5-1	TRBJ1-4	NA	NA	17	TGCGCCAGCAGCGCTACTACCCCCTTTGCAACTAATGAAAAACTGTTTTTT	CASSATTPFATNEKLFF
TRBV2	TRBJ2-5	NA	NA	14	TGTGCCAGCAGTGGGAGACCCTTCGGGGAGACCCAGTACTTC	CASSGRPFGETQYF
TRBV27	TRBJ2-5	TRBD1	NA	16	TGTGCCAGCAGTTTACCGGACAGGGGAATTCAAGAGACCCAGTACTTC	CASSLPDRGIQETQYF